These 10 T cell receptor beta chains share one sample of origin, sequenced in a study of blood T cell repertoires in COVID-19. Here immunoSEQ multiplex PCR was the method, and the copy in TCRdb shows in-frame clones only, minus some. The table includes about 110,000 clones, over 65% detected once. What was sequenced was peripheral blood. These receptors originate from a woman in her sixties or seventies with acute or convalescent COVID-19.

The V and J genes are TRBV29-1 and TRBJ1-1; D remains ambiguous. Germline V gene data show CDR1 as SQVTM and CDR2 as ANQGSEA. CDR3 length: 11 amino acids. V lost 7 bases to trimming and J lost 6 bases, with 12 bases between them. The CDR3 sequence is CSGRRGAEAFF. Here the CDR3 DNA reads TGCAGCGGACGAAGAGGCGCTGAAGCTTTCTTT.

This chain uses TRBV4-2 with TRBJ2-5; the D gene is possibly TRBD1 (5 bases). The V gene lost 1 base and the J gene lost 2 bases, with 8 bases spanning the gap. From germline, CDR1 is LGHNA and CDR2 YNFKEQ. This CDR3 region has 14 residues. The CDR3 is CASSQGGNQETQYF. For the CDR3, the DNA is TGTGCCAGCAGCCAAGGGGGCAATCAAGAGACCCAGTACTTC.

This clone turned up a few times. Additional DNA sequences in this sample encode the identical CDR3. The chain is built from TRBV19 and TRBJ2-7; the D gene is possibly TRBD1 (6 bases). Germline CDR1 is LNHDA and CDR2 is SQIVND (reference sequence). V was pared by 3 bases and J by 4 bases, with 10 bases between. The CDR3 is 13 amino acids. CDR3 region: CASSMIRGYEQYF. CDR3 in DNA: TGTGCCAGTAGTATGATCAGGGGTTACGAGCAGTACTTC.

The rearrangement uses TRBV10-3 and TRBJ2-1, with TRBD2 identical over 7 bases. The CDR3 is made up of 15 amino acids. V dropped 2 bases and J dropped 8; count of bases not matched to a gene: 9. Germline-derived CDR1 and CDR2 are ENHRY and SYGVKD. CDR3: CAISEHTGGTDEQFF. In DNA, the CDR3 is TGTGCCATCAGTGAGCATACCGGGGGGACGGATGAGCAGTTCTTC.

The CDR3 here is CASSDSGGLPDTQYF. The CDR3 coding sequence is TGTGCCAGCAGCGATAGCGGGGGGTTACCGGATACGCAGTATTTT. The chain links TRBV3-1 (or the pseudogene TRBV3-2) to TRBJ2-3; 10 bases are shared with TRBD2. The CDR3 has 15 amino acids. Losses at the gene ends were 5 bases for V and 6 bases for J; bases not matched to a gene: 8. The germline gives CDR1 LGHDT, CDR2 YNNKEL (reference sequence).

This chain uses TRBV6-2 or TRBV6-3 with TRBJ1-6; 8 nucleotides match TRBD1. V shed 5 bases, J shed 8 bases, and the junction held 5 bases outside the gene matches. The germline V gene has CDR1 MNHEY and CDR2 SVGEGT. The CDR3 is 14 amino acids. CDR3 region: CASSDRGIDSPLHF. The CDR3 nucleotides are TGTGCCAGCAGTGACAGGGGAATTGATTCACCCCTCCACTTT.

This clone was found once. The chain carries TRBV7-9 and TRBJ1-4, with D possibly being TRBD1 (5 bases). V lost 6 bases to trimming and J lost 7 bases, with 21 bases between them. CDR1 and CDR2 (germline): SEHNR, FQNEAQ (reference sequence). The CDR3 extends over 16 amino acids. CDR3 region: CASSTGGTLMAEKLFF. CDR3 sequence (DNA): TGTGCCAGCAGTACTGGGGGGACCCTAATGGCTGAAAAACTGTTTTTT.

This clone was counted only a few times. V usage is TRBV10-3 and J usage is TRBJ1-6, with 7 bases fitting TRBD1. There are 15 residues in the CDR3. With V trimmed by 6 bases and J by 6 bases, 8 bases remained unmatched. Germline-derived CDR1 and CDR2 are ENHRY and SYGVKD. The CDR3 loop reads CAISDRQGGNSPLHF. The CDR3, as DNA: TGTGCCATCAGCGACCGACAGGGCGGTAATTCACCCCTCCACTTT.

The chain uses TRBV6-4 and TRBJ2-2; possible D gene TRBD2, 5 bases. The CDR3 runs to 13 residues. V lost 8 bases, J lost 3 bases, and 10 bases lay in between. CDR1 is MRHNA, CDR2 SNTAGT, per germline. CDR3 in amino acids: CASGRGDTGELFF. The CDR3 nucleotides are TGTGCCAGCGGGAGAGGTGACACCGGGGAGCTGTTTTTT.

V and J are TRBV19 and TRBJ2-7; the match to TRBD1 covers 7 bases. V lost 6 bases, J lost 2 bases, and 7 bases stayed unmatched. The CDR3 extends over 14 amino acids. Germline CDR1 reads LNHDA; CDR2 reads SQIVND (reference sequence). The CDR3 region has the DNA TGTGCCAGTAGCCCGGGACAGATCGCCTACGAGCAGTACTTC. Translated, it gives CASSPGQIAYEQYF.